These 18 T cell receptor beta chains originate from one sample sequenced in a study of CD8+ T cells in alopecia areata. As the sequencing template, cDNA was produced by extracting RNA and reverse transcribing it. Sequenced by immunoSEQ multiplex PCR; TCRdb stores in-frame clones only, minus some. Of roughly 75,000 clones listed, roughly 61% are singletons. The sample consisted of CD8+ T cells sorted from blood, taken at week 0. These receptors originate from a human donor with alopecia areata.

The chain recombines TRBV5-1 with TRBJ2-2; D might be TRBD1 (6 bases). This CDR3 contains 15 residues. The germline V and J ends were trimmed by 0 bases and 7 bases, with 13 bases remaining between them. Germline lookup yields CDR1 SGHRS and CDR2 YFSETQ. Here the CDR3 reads CASSLAGGLNGELFF. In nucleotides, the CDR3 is TGCGCCAGCAGCTTGGCTGGGGGCCTGAACGGGGAGCTGTTTTTT.

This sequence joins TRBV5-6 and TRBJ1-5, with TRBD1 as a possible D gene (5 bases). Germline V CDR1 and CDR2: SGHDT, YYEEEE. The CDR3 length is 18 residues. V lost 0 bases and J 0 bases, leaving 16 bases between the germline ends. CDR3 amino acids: CASSLAGDGGVSNQPQHF. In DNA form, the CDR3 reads TGTGCCAGCAGCTTGGCCGGGGACGGCGGTGTTAGCAATCAGCCCCAGCATTTT.

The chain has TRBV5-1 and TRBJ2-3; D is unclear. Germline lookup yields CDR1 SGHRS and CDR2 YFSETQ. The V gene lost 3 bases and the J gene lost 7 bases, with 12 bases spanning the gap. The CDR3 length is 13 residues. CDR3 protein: CASSWWISHTQYF. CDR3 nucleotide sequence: TGCGCCAGCAGCTGGTGGATATCCCATACGCAGTATTTT.

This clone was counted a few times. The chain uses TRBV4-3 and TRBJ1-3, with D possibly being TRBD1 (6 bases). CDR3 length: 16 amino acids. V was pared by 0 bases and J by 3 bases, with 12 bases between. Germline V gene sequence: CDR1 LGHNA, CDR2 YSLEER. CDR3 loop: CASSQDKTGYGNTIYF. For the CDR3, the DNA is TGCGCCAGCAGCCAAGACAAGACAGGATATGGAAACACCATATATTTT.

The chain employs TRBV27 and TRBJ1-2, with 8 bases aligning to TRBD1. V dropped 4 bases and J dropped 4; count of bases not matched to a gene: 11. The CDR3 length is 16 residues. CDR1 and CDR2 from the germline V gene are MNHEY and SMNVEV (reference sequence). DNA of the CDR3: TGTGCCAGCAGTTCTACGGACAGGGTTGTAGGCTATGGCTACACCTTC. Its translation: CASSSTDRVVGYGYTF.

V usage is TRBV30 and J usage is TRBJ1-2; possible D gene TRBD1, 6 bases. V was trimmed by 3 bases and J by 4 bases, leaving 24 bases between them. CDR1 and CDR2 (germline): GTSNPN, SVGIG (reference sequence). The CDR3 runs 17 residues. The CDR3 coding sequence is TGTGCCTGGAGGGGGTACCCGGACGAGGGGGGACTCTATGGCTACACCTTC. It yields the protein CAWRGYPDEGGLYGYTF.

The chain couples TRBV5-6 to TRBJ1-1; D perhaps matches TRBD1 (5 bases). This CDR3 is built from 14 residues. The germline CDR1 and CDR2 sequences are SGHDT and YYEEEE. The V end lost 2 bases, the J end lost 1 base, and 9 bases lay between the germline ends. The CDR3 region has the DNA TGTGCCAGCAGCTTTTCAGGGTCGAACACTGAAGCTTTCTTT. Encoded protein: CASSFSGSNTEAFF.

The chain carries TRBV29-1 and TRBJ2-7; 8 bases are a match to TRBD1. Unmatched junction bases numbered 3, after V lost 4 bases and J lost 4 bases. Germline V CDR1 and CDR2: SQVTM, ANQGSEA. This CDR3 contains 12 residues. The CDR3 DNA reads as TGCAGCGTTGGTGACAGGGGTTACGAGCAGTACTTC. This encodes CSVGDRGYEQYF.

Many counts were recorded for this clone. The CDR3 region is CASSILTEAFF. In nucleotides, the CDR3 is TGTGCCAGTAGTATCCTAACTGAAGCTTTCTTT. The V gene is TRBV19, the J gene TRBJ1-1; D gene uncertain. This CDR3 is 11 amino acids long. V lost 3 bases and J 5 bases, leaving 4 bases between the germline ends. Germline V CDR1 and CDR2: LNHDA, SQIVND (reference sequence).

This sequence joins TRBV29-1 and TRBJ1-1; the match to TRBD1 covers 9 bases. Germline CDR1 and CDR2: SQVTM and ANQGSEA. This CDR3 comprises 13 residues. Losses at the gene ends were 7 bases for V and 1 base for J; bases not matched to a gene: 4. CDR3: CSAAGQGNTEAFF. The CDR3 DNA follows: TGCAGCGCCGCGGGACAGGGGAACACTGAAGCTTTCTTT. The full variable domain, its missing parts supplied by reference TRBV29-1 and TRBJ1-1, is SAVISQKPSRDICQRGTSLTIQCQVDSQVTMMFWYRQQPGQSLTLIATANQGSEATYESGFVIDKFPISRPNLTFSTLTVSNMSPEDSSIYLCSAAGQGNTEAFFGQGTRLTVV.

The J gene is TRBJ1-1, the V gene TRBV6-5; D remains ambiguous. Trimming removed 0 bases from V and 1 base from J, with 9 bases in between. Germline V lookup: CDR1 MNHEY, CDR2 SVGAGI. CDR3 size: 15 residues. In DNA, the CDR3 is TGTGCCAGCAGTTACTCGTCTACAGCGAACACTGAAGCTTTCTTT. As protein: CASSYSSTANTEAFF.

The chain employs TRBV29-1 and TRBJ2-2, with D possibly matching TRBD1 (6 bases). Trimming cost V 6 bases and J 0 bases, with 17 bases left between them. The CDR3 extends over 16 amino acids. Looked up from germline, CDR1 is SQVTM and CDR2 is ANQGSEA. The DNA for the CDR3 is TGCAGCGTCTCCGGGACACCCTTCGCGAACACCGGGGAGCTGTTTTTT. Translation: CSVSGTPFANTGELFF.

CDR3 sequence (DNA): TGTGCCAGCAGCGTCGGGGGGATGAACACTGAAGCTTTCTTT. Translated, it gives CASSVGGMNTEAFF. The rearrangement uses TRBV9 and TRBJ1-1; D might be TRBD1 (5 bases). CDR1 is SGDLS and CDR2 is YYNGEE in the germline V gene. With 2 bases removed from V and 0 bases from J, the gap between germline ends came to 8 bases. The CDR3 has 14 residues.

In DNA form, the CDR3 reads TGTGCCAGCAGCCCAGTATCTTCTGGGCAGCCCCAGCATTTT. Translating gives CASSPVSSGQPQHF. V and J are TRBV9 and TRBJ1-5; D is ambiguous. There are 14 residues in the CDR3. Germline V gives CDR1 SGDLS, CDR2 YYNGEE. The germline V and J ends were trimmed by 4 bases and 7 bases, with 15 bases remaining between them. Full variable domain (outside the CDR3, taken from reference TRBV9 and TRBJ1-5): DSGVTQTPKHLITATGQRVTLRCSPRSGDLSVYWYQQSLDQGLQFLIQYYNGEERAKGNILERFSAQQFPDLHSELNLSSLELGDSALYFCASSPVSSGQPQHFGDGTRLSIL.

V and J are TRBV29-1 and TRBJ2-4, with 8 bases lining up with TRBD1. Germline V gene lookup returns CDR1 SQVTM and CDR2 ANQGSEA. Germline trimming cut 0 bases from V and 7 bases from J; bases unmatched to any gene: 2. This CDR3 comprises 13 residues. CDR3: CSVEDGQGNIQYF. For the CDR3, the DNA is TGCAGCGTTGAAGATGGACAGGGCAACATTCAGTACTTC.

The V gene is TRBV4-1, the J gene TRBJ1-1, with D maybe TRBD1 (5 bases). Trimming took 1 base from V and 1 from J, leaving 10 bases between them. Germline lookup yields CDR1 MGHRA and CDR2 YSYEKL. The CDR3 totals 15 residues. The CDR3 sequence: CASSQVRGANTEAFF. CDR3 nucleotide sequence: TGCGCCAGCAGCCAAGTGCGCGGGGCGAACACTGAAGCTTTCTTT.

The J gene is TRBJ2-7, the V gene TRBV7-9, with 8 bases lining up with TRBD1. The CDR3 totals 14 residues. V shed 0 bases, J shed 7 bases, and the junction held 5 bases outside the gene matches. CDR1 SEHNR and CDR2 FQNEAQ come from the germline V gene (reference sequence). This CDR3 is CASSLARTGSEQYF. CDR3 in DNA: TGTGCCAGCAGCTTAGCGCGGACAGGGAGTGAGCAGTACTTC.

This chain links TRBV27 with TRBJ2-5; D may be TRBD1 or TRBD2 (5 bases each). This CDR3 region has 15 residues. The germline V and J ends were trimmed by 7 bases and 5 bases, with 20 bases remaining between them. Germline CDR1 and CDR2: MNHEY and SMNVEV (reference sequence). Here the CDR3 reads CASTNQWDHNETQYF. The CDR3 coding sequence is TGTGCCAGCACGAACCAATGGGACCACAACGAGACCCAGTACTTC.